The 5 T cell receptor beta chains below come from one sample, sequenced in a study of control samples from healthy donors and cancer patients. Assay: immunoSEQ multiplex PCR; the TCRdb copy retains only in-frame clones and omits some. The sample has more than 150,000 clones; approximately 90% are singletons. Source material: blood. The receptors originated from a woman aged 25 to 45 in good health.

The chain employs TRBV28 and TRBJ1-2; TRBD1 matches at 10 bases. Germline assignment: CDR1 MDHEN and CDR2 SYDVKM. Trimming removed 7 bases from V and 7 bases from J; junction bases left unmatched: 3. This CDR3 spans 12 amino acids. Here the CDR3 DNA reads TGTGCCAGCATCGGGGACAGGGGTGGCTACACCTTC. Translated: CASIGDRGGYTF.

Concerning this clone: An end of the junction differs from the germline gene, which may be a read error. The V gene is TRBV2, the J gene TRBJ2-2; TRBD1 is a possible D gene (6 bases). Germline V gene data show CDR1 as SNHLY and CDR2 as FYNNEI. This CDR3 is built from 15 residues. CDR3 sequence: CASSELGANTGELFF. Written as DNA, the CDR3 is TGTGCCAGCAGTGAATTGGGGGCGAATACCGGGGAGCTGTTTTTT.

The chain employs TRBV19 and TRBJ2-7; D unresolved. V lost 6 bases and J lost 3, with 15 bases in between. Germline V gives CDR1 LNHDA, CDR2 SQIVND (reference sequence). The CDR3 length is 14 residues. The CDR3 nucleotides read TGTGCCAGTAGCCTCGTGTTGGGGATCTACGAGCAGTACTTC. Its protein is CASSLVLGIYEQYF.

The rearrangement joins TRBV2 to TRBJ1-5, with D perhaps matching TRBD1 (5 bases). V lost 5 bases and J 2 bases, leaving 13 bases between the germline ends. Germline loops: CDR1 SNHLY, CDR2 FYNNEI. The CDR3 loop spans 15 amino acids. This chain's CDR3 is CASSTGDVGNQPQHF. The CDR3 DNA reads as TGTGCCAGCAGTACAGGAGACGTTGGCAATCAGCCCCAGCATTTT. Full variable domain (outside the CDR3, taken from reference TRBV2 and TRBJ1-5): EPEVTQTPSHQVTQMGQEVILRCVPISNHLYFYWYRQILGQKVEFLVSFYNNEISEKSEIFDDQFSVERPDGSNFTLKIRSTKLEDSAMYFCASSTGDVGNQPQHFGDGTRLSIL.

The chain couples TRBV27 to TRBJ2-3, with D possibly TRBD2 on 5 matching bases. CDR1 and CDR2 from the germline V gene are MNHEY and SMNVEV (reference sequence). The V gene lost 5 bases and the J gene lost 8 bases, with 11 bases spanning the gap. This CDR3 contains 12 residues. CDR3 amino acids: CASSQRAGTQYF. CDR3 DNA: TGTGCCAGCAGTCAACGGGCGGGTACGCAGTATTTT.